This entry concerns a single TCR beta chain. These data belong to a study of blood T cell repertoires in COVID-19. Across the whole study: The study drew acute and convalescent COVID-19 samples from the United States, Italy and Spain. Sample material is recorded as cDNA or gDNA derived from T cells, B-cell-depleted T cells, or PBMCs.

Under the authors' procedure: Reference gene primers were amplified, and this amplification served to estimate nucleated cell counts. Profiled with immunoSEQ multiplex PCR; TCRdb holds only in-frame clones, not every one. V, J and clone size were drawn from that table, and D and trimming were deduced from the DNA. The table shows about 120,000 clones, with 65% to 90% occurring only once. The trim removed 2 bases at V and 8 bases at J, leaving 6 bases unmatched. This CDR3 is 14 amino acids long. Germline V gives CDR1 SGDLS, CDR2 YYNGEE. Sequencing used peripheral blood. This sequence joins TRBV9 and TRBJ2-4; 8 bases line up with TRBD1. The TCR was taken from a human donor in a cohort sampled during active COVID-19. CDR3 loop: CASSVLGQGDIQYF. CDR3 nucleotides: TGTGCCAGCAGCGTTTTAGGACAGGGTGACATTCAGTACTTC.